This T cell receptor (beta chain) was recovered during a study of T cell repertoires in cytomegalovirus infection. Germline CDR1 and CDR2: SGHRS and YFSETQ. V dropped 7 bases and J dropped 8 bases, with 10 bases sitting between them. This CDR3 has 11 residues. This clonotype was observed a few times. What it binds is not known. A single record per CDR3 protein comes from TCRdb applying MiXCR to the reads. The sample has 830,000 or so distinct CDR3 sequences, approximately 29% seen once. Sample: cultured CD8+ T cells from PBMCs, taken from culture after CMV antigen stimulation. This receptor was identified in a human donor in good health (CMV status not recorded). Some clones in this sample may be carry-over from other donors' samples. This chain joins TRBV5-1 and TRBJ2-1, with TRBD2 as a possible D gene (5 bases). This CDR3 is CASGFGDEQFF. The CDR3 region has the DNA TGCGCCAGCGGGTTCGGGGATGAGCAGTTCTTC. The variable domain in full, completed from reference TRBV5-1 and TRBJ2-1, reads KAGVTQTPRYLIKTRGQQVTLSCSPISGHRSVSWYQQTPGQGLQFLFEYFSETQRNKGNFPGRFSGRQFSNSRSEMNVSTLELGDSALYLCASGFGDEQFFGPGTRLTVL.